This T cell receptor beta chain comes out of a study of regulatory T cells in long-lasting Graves disease. Study-wide results and caveats: The study found lower TCR diversity in persistent Graves' patients than in newly diagnosed ones.

This clonotype has at least ten counts. Its matching antigen is unknown. Building of the TCR beta libraries involved iRepertoire HTBI primers and Arm-PCR of CDR3 regions. MiXCR was run by TCRdb on the multiplex PCR reads, yielding one entry per CDR3 protein. The sample has roughly 360,000 distinct CDR3 sequences, roughly 25% seen once. Noted time point: persistent/refractory GD, antithyroid drugs over 5 years with positive TRAb. Following extraction of RNA from PBMCs, that RNA was used to make the TCR library. This clonotype was obtained from a woman between 40 and 50 years old with Graves disease. This specimen consisted of peripheral blood mononuclear cells (PBMCs), obtained when the disease was refractory, from a patient treated with antithyroid drugs.

The CDR3 DNA sequence: TGTGCCAGCAGTTACTCGAGTGCTGGGAGCTCCTACGAGCAGTACTTC. It encodes CASSYSSAGSSYEQYF. The rearrangement joins TRBV6-5 to TRBJ2-7; perhaps TRBD2 as D (5 bases). The CDR3 covers 16 residues. Trimming pared 0 bases from V and 0 bases from J, leaving 12 bases between. The germline V gene has CDR1 MNHEY and CDR2 SVGAGI.